Below are 20 T cell receptor beta chains sequenced from a single sample in a study of blood T cell repertoires in COVID-19. Only in-frame clones appear in the TCRdb table, and some are missing; sequencing was by immunoSEQ multiplex PCR. The sample includes 220,000 or so clones, 90% of them seen just once. Material for sequencing was PBMCs or T cells enriched from blood (not recorded which). The receptor source for this set is a man aged 25 to 40 who had been exposed to COVID-19.

The chain links TRBV10-3 to TRBJ1-1, with D possibly being TRBD1 (5 bases). Trimming shortened V by 10 bases and J by 1 base, and 13 bases separated the two germline ends. The CDR3 has 13 residues. CDR1 ENHRY and CDR2 SYGVKD come from the germline V gene. The CDR3: CATTGLENTEAFF. For the CDR3, the DNA is TGTGCCACCACGGGACTCGAGAACACTGAAGCTTTCTTT.

The V call is TRBV10-3, the J call TRBJ1-5, with D maybe TRBD1 (6 bases). The CDR3 loop spans 14 amino acids. V was clipped by 3 bases and J by 6 bases, with 12 bases between them. The germline V gene encodes CDR1 ENHRY and CDR2 SYGVKD. The CDR3 DNA reads as TGTGCCATCAGTGATGGGGGGGCAAGTCAGCCCCAGCATTTT. Amino acids: CAISDGGASQPQHF.

The chain recombines TRBV9 with TRBJ1-3, with D unclear. Trimming removed 0 bases from V and 4 bases from J, with 23 bases in between. CDR3 length equals 19 residues. Germline-derived CDR1 and CDR2 are SGDLS and YYNGEE. The CDR3 nucleotides read TGTGCCAGCAGCGTAGCTCCTTTCTTAAGAACCTCGGGGGGAAACACCATATATTTT. It specifies CASSVAPFLRTSGGNTIYF.

The chain links TRBV2 to TRBJ2-7; no definite D call. From germline, CDR1 is SNHLY and CDR2 FYNNEI. Between the trimmed V and J ends, which lost 1 base and 11 bases, there was a span of 9 bases. The CDR3 spans 11 residues. The CDR3, as DNA: TGTGCCAGCAGTGAAGGGCTCCTTGAGTACTTC. The encoded protein is CASSEGLLEYF.

A word on this clone: Other DNA sequences from this sample encode an identical CDR3 as well. The rearrangement joins TRBV3-1 (or the pseudogene TRBV3-2) to TRBJ2-5, with 12 nucleotides matching TRBD2. With 1 base clipped from V and 5 bases from J, the junction kept 2 bases outside the gene matches. The CDR3 runs to 15 residues. Per germline, CDR1 LGHDT and CDR2 YNNKEL (reference sequence). CDR3 sequence: CASSQVGTSGETQYF. The CDR3 nucleotides are TGTGCCAGCAGCCAAGTTGGGACTAGCGGGGAGACCCAGTACTTC.

V and J are TRBV24-1 and TRBJ2-2, with D perhaps matching TRBD1 (5 bases). This CDR3 contains 17 residues. V was cut by 1 base and J by 3 bases, with 14 bases left in between. Looked up from germline, CDR1 is KGHDR and CDR2 is SFDVKD. Here the CDR3 reads CATSDFLPLGDTGELFF. The CDR3 bases are TGTGCCACCAGTGATTTCTTGCCCTTAGGGGACACCGGGGAGCTGTTTTTT.

The chain employs TRBV5-1 and TRBJ2-3; 7 bases match TRBD2. The germline V gene has CDR1 SGHRS and CDR2 YFSETQ. V lost 0 bases and J lost 2; bases outside the gene matches: 0. The CDR3 is made up of 14 amino acids. CDR3 DNA sequence: TGCGCCAGCAGCTTGGGACTAGCCACAGATACGCAGTATTTT. This codes for CASSLGLATDTQYF.

This clone was counted between two and nine times. DNA of the CDR3: TGTGCCAGCAGGGCCCTAAACAGGGGCAATCAGCCCCAGCATTTT. It is translated as CASRALNRGNQPQHF. The chain is built from TRBV6-5 and TRBJ1-5; TRBD1 might be the D (6 bases). V dropped 6 bases and J dropped 2 bases, with 14 bases sitting between them. Germline lookup yields CDR1 MNHEY and CDR2 SVGAGI. This CDR3 contains 15 residues.

DNA of the CDR3: TGTGCCATCAGTGAGCTCTCAGTAGGTCGGACAGGCACCTACAATGAGCAGTTCTTC. It encodes CAISELSVGRTGTYNEQFF. The chain uses TRBV10-3 and TRBJ2-1; 7 bases agree with TRBD1. The CDR3 sequence is 19 residues long. CDR1 and CDR2 from the germline V gene are ENHRY and SYGVKD. The V segment lost 2 bases and the J segment 2 bases; nucleotides outside the gene matches: 15.

This rearrangement joins TRBV19 to TRBJ1-5; D is ambiguous. CDR1 and CDR2 from the germline V gene are LNHDA and SQIVND (reference sequence). The germline V and J ends were trimmed by 7 bases and 0 bases, with 16 bases remaining between them. CDR3 length equals 16 residues. The DNA of the CDR3 is TGTGCCAGTACCCCGAGGGTACTCTATAGCAATCAGCCCCAGCATTTT. This codes for CASTPRVLYSNQPQHF.

The chain couples TRBV7-9 to TRBJ2-1; 9 nucleotides align to TRBD2. CDR3 size: 13 residues. J gave up 7 bases and V 9 bases, and 7 bases lay outside the gene matches. Per germline, CDR1 SEHNR and CDR2 FQNEAQ (reference sequence). CDR3 bases: TGTGCCAGTGGAGCGGGGGGCATAAATGAGCAGTTCTTC. It yields the protein CASGAGGINEQFF.

This rearrangement joins TRBV9 to TRBJ1-2; TRBD1 aligns across 7 bases. Looked up from germline, CDR1 is SGDLS and CDR2 is YYNGEE. The CDR3 extends over 13 amino acids. V shed 3 bases and J 8 bases; nucleotides not matched to a gene: 7. This CDR3 is CASSAQTGIGYTF. The CDR3 DNA sequence: TGTGCCAGCAGCGCCCAGACAGGGATAGGCTACACCTTC.

The chain links TRBV3-1 (or the pseudogene TRBV3-2) to TRBJ1-2, with TRBD1 matching 8 bases. The CDR3 contains 18 residues. V shed 1 base, J shed 5 bases, and the junction held 15 bases outside the gene matches. Germline loops: CDR1 LGHDT, CDR2 YNNKEL (reference sequence). The CDR3 DNA reads as TGTGCCAGCAGCCAAGGCAAAGGTCGTACAGGGGGGGGATATGGCTACACCTTC. This sequence encodes CASSQGKGRTGGGYGYTF.

The chain joins TRBV9 to TRBJ2-7; 8 bases match TRBD1. Germline V gene sequence: CDR1 SGDLS, CDR2 YYNGEE. The trim removed 3 bases at V and 4 bases at J, leaving 9 bases unmatched. The CDR3 totals 15 residues. This chain's CDR3 is CASSADRDRGYEQYF. The CDR3 DNA is TGTGCCAGCAGCGCGGACAGGGATCGCGGTTACGAGCAGTACTTC.

This clone came up a few times. The rearrangement uses TRBV19 and TRBJ2-1; 9 positions match TRBD2. The V gene end was trimmed by 11 bases and the J gene end by 0 bases; junction bases not matched to a gene: 2. This CDR3 is 13 amino acids long. CDR1 is LNHDA and CDR2 is SQIVND in the germline V gene (reference sequence). In nucleotides, the CDR3 is TGTGCCGCGGGGGGGATCTCCTACAATGAGCAGTTCTTC. Amino acids: CAAGGISYNEQFF. Full variable domain (rest looked up from reference TRBV19 and TRBJ2-1): DGGITQSPKYLFRKEGQNVTLSCEQNLNHDAMYWYRQDPGQGLRLIYYSQIVNDFQKGDIAEGYSVSREKKESFPLTVTSAQKNPTAFYLCAAGGISYNEQFFGPGTRLTVL.

In its sample, this clone was seen once. The V gene is TRBV7-7, the J gene TRBJ2-2; 7 positions agree with TRBD1. V lost 6 bases and J lost 4; bases outside the gene matches: 11. In germline, CDR1 is SSHAT, CDR2 FNYEAQ (reference sequence). The CDR3 runs 16 residues. CDR3 region: CASSSTGTAITGELFF. The DNA for the CDR3 is TGTGCCAGCAGTTCAACCGGGACAGCGATCACCGGGGAGCTGTTTTTT.

The rearrangement uses TRBV5-1 and TRBJ1-2; D is perhaps TRBD1 (5 bases). The V end lost 0 bases, the J end lost 6 bases, and 12 bases lay between the germline ends. CDR1 is SGHRS, CDR2 YFSETQ, per germline. CDR3 length equals 14 residues. The DNA of the CDR3 is TGCGCCAGCAGCTTGGTGGGGCAGGTGGATGGCTACACCTTC. Its translation: CASSLVGQVDGYTF.

This clone has more than one count but fewer than ten. This chain connects TRBV28 to TRBJ1-5; 7 nucleotides match TRBD1. Trimming cost V 2 bases and J 6 bases; bases outside gene matches: 7. CDR1 MDHEN and CDR2 SYDVKM come from the germline V gene. The CDR3 length is 15 residues. DNA for the CDR3: TGTGCCAGCAGTTTAAAGGGGGCGATGGTTCAGCCCCAGCATTTT. This codes for CASSLKGAMVQPQHF.

About this clone: The conserved phenylalanine or tryptophan is not found at the CDR3 terminus, so this likely reflects a read error. The DNA is left out, because the CDR3 cannot be placed on it with certainty; the CDR3 is given as TCRdb lists it. V gene TRBV10-1 combines with J gene TRBJ1-2; the table gives TRBD1 as D, unverified against the DNA. Germline CDR1 and CDR2: WNHNN and SYGVQD (reference sequence). The CDR3 length is 8 residues, termini included. This chain's CDR3 is CASSDRPA.

The chain couples TRBV5-1 to TRBJ2-5, with TRBD2 matching 10 bases. Trimming removed 7 bases from V and 0 bases from J; junction bases left unmatched: 6. The CDR3 is 15 amino acids. Germline CDR1 reads SGHRS; CDR2 reads YFSETQ. Here the CDR3 reads CASGSSGGYQETQYF. CDR3 sequence (DNA): TGCGCCAGCGGAAGTAGCGGGGGGTACCAAGAGACCCAGTACTTC. The variable domain in full, completed from reference TRBV5-1 and TRBJ2-5, reads KAGVTQTPRYLIKTRGQQVTLSCSPISGHRSVSWYQQTPGQGLQFLFEYFSETQRNKGNFPGRFSGRQFSNSRSEMNVSTLELGDSALYLCASGSSGGYQETQYFGPGTRLLVL.